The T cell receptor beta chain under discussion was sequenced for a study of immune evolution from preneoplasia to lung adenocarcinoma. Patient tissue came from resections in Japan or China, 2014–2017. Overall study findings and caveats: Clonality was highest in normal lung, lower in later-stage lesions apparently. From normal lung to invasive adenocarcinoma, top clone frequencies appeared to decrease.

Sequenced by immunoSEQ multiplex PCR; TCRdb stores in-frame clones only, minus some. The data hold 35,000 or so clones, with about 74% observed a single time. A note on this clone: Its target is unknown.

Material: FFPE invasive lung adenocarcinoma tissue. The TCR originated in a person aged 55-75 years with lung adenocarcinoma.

CDR3 protein: CASSFPGAGAGELFF. CDR3 DNA sequence: TGTGCCAGCAGCTTCCCAGGGGCGGGAGCCGGGGAGCTGTTTTTT. V usage is TRBV5-5 and J usage is TRBJ2-2, with D maybe TRBD2 (7 bases). CDR1 and CDR2 from the germline V gene are SGHKS and YYEKEE (reference sequence). The V gene lost 2 bases and the J gene lost 6 bases, with 14 bases spanning the gap. There are 15 residues in the CDR3.